This TCR beta chain was retrieved from a study of CD8 T cells in Susac syndrome. In the study overall: Sequenced Susac syndrome patients included five or six with active disease and fewer than ten who were in remission. General study findings and limits: Repertoires of Susac syndrome CD4+ T cells lacked clonal expansion.

The germline V gene has CDR1 SNHLY and CDR2 FYNNEI. V was cut by 3 bases and J by 7 bases, with 6 bases left in between. CDR3 length equals 11 residues. TEMRA cells were FACS-enriched, while CD8+ and CD4+ T cells were negatively isolated. On this clonotype itself: As yet, its antigen is unknown.

cDNA came from approximately 0.5 to 1 ug RNA primed by random hexamers. The immunoSEQ assay covered 54 Vbeta and 13 Jbeta segments for CDR3. TCRdb re-called the immunoSEQ multiplex PCR reads through MiXCR, storing one row per CDR3 protein. The sample holds 170,000 or so distinct CDR3 sequences, about 96% seen once. This clonotype was sampled from a human donor with Susac syndrome. The sample was CD4+ T cells from PBMCs. The chain has TRBV2 and TRBJ1-2, with no clear D. CDR3 nucleotides: TGTGCCAGCAGTGACCGGGGTGGCTACACCTTC. Translation gives CASSDRGGYTF. Complete variable domain (other parts from reference TRBV2 and TRBJ1-2): EPEVTQTPSHQVTQMGQEVILRCVPISNHLYFYWYRQILGQKVEFLVSFYNNEISEKSEIFDDQFSVERPDGSNFTLKIRSTKLEDSAMYFCASSDRGGYTFGSGTRLTVV.